This T cell receptor beta chain was observed in a study of beta chain features in type 1 diabetes. Study summary: Across the samples, 100 million to 130 million sorted cells were examined in total. Points from the study as a whole: Junctions at VDJ sites from type 1 diabetes patients had fewer insertions and more deletions. For Type 1 diabetes patients, all four CD4+ subsets carried TCRB CDR3s that were moderately but significantly shorter.

Sorting with CD45RO/CCR7/CD25/CD127/CD95/CD27 yielded naive, central memory, regulatory and stem-like memory CD4+ cells. Without exception, sorted populations had purity beyond 95%. Expressed TCRB transcripts were sequenced, since all the RNA that had been isolated was reverse transcribed. Clones were sequenced by immunoSEQ multiplex PCR, and TCRdb holds only the in-frame ones, with some missing. Among some 370,000 clones listed, 9.6% were seen once. Turning to this clone: Its antigen remains unknown.

CDR3 size: 15 residues. In germline, CDR1 is SGHNT, CDR2 YYREEE (reference sequence). J gave up 3 bases and V 4 bases, and 7 bases lay outside the gene matches. The sequence derives from a man aged 25 to 40 with type 1 diabetes. Sequencing was performed on central memory CD4+ T cells from blood. The chain couples TRBV5-4 to TRBJ2-3; TRBD1 aligns across 8 bases. The CDR3 DNA reads TGTGCCAGCAGCCCGTCCCGGGACAGGACAGATACGCAGTATTTT. Amino acid sequence: CASSPSRDRTDTQYF. Full variable domain (rest looked up from reference TRBV5-4 and TRBJ2-3): ETGVTQSPTHLIKTRGQQVTLRCSSQSGHNTVSWYQQALGQGPQFIFQYYREEENGRGNFPPRFSGLQFPNYSSELNVNALELDDSALYLCASSPSRDRTDTQYFGPGTRLTVL.